What follows is one T cell receptor (beta chain) and its context. The length of the CDR3 is 13 residues. Germline loops: CDR1 ENHRY, CDR2 SYGVKD. V lost 3 bases to trimming and J lost 6 bases, with 9 bases between them. These data are taken from a study of technical replicates of blood from a handful of donors. Using immunoSEQ multiplex PCR, the repertoire was profiled, and TCRdb retains in-frame clones only, with some absent. The data show 70,000 or so clones, about 90% seen once. The sequence was obtained from a human donor in good health. Sequencing used T cells isolated from PBMCs. This chain connects TRBV10-3 to TRBJ2-1; D call uncertain. This chain's CDR3 is CAISDGQFNEQFF. The CDR3 region has the DNA TGTGCCATCAGTGATGGGCAGTTCAATGAGCAGTTCTTC.